This paragraph covers one TCR beta chain sequence. Its target is not known. This entry is derived from a study of CXCR3-negative and CXCR3-positive naive CD8 T cells. The study's findings and limits: Memory cells diverged, while naive CXCR3-positive and CXCR3-negative cells had similar TRBV-TRBJ usage. The study found more hydrophobic TRB CDR3s in CXCR3-positive naive cells than in CXCR3-negative naive cells. Researchers report CXCR3 expression partially decreased after cryopreservation, with fresh PBMCs used in most assays.

UMI labels and 5' RACE were used to prepare the TRB cDNA libraries. Following a re-call of the 5' RACE reads, TCRdb has one entry per CDR3 protein and lacks DNA. Here the sample table reports 50,000 to 55,000 distinct CDR3 sequences. Per the germline V gene, CDR1 is LNHDA and CDR2 is SQIVND (reference sequence). The CDR3 sequence is 13 residues long. This TCR derives from a human donor in good health. Some clones in this sample may be carry-over from other donors' samples. Specimen: naive CXCR3- CD8+ T cells from blood. Described subset: CD45RO-CCR7+CD27+CD95- naive CD8+ T cells lacking CXCR3 (TNR3-). This chain links TRBV19 with TRBJ1-5. This CDR3 reads CASSIGGNQPQHF.